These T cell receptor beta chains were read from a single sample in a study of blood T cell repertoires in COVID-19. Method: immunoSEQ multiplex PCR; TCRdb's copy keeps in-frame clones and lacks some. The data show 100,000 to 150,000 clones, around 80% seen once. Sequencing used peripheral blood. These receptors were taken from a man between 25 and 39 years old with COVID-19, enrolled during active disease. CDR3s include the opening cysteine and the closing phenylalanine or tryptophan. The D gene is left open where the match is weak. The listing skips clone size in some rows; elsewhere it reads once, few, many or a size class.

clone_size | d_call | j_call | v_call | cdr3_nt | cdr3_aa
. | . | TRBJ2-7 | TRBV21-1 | TGTGCCAGCAGCAAAGCTCGTAAGCGGGGGGGCTCCCACTCCTACGAGCAGTACTTC | CASSKARKRGGSHSYEQYF
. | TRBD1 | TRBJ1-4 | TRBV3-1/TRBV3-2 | TGTGCCAGCAGCCAAGATAAGGGACAGGCCAATAAGTGGAGTGAAAAACTGTTTTTT | CASSQDKGQANKWSEKLFF
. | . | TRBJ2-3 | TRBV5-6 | TGTGCCAGCAGCTTGGCTGGTCGCGTTCGAACAGATACGCAGTATTTT | CASSLAGRVRTDTQYF
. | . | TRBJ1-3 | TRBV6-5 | TGTGCCAGCAGTTACTCGGGCAGGGGAAACACCATATATTTT | CASSYSGRGNTIYF
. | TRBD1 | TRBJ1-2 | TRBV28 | TGTGCCAGTTCGACAGGGGGCGCTACTCTGTATGGCTACACCTTC | CASSTGGATLYGYTF
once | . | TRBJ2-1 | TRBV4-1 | TGCGCCAGCAGCCAGATAGCAGGGTTCAATGAGCAGTTCTTC | CASSQIAGFNEQFF
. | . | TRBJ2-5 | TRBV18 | TGTGCCAGCTCACCAACACGCCCAGAGACCCAGTACTTC | CASSPTRPETQYF
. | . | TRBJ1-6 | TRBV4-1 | TGCGCCAGCAGCCAAGTCCTCGGGGGGAGCTCCTATAATTCACCCCTCCACTTT | CASSQVLGGSSYNSPLHF
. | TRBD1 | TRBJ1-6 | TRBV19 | TGTGCCAGTAGTACAACCGGGACAGGGGTGAGTTCACCCCTCCACTTT | CASSTTGTGVSSPLHF
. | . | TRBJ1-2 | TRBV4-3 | TGCGCCAGCAGCCTTTCTCGGGACTCCTATGGCTACACCTTC | CASSLSRDSYGYTF
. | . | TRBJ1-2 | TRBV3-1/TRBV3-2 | TGTGCCAGCAGCCGAGGGGGGGCCTATGGCTACACCTTC | CASSRGGAYGYTF
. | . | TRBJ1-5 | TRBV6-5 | TGTGCCAGCAGTTACTCGTTCAGAGCGAAGCCCCAGCATTTT | CASSYSFRAKPQHF
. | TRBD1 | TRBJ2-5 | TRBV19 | TGTGCCAGTAGTAGGACAGGGGGGGAGACCCAGTACTTC | CASSRTGGETQYF
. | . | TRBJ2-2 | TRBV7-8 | TGTGCCAGCAGCTTAGATGCAGGGGCTACCGGGGAGCTGTTTTTT | CASSLDAGATGELFF
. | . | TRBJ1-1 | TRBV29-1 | TGCAGCGCTAGAATTATGAACACTGAAGCTTTCTTT | CSARIMNTEAFF
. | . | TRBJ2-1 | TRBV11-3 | TGTGCCAGCAGCTTAGTTTGGGGACTTTCCTACAATGAGCAGTTCTTC | CASSLVWGLSYNEQFF
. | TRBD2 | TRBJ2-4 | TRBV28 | TGTGCCAGCAGTTCCCGGGCGGGAGTGATAAACATTCAGTACTTC | CASSSRAGVINIQYF
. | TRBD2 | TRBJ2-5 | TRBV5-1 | TGCGCCAGCAGTAATAGCGGGAGTGGGCAAGAGACCCAGTACTTC | CASSNSGSGQETQYF
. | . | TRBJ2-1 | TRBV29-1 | TGCAGCGTTGTGGTTGGGGAGGAGCAGTTCTTC | CSVVVGEEQFF
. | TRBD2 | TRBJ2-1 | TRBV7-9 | TGTGCCAGCAGCTTAGGCGGGAGTGGGTACAATGAGCAGTTCTTC | CASSLGGSGYNEQFF
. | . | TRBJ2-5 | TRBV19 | TGTGCCAGTAGTATTTCGCAGGGGTGGTTGGAGACCCAGTACTTC | CASSISQGWLETQYF
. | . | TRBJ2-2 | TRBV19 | TGTGCCAGTAGTATTGGAAGGACAACCACCGGGGAGCTGTTTTTT | CASSIGRTTTGELFF
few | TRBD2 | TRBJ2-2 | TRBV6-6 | TGTGCCAGCAGGCAACCTAGCGGGGGAGTGTCCGGGGAGCTGTTTTTT | CASRQPSGGVSGELFF
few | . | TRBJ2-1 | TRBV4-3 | TGCGCCAGCAGCACCTCGACGGGAGCCACCTACAATGAGCAGTTCTTC | CASSTSTGATYNEQFF
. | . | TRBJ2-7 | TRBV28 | TGTGCCAGCAGTGGACTGTTCGAGCAGTACTTC | CASSGLFEQYF
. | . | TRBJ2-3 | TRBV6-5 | TGTGCCAGCAGGCCGGGACACACAGATACGCAGTATTTT | CASRPGHTDTQYF
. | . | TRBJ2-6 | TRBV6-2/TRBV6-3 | TGTGCCAGCAGTTTCAGTCAGGGGACTGGGGCCAACGTCCTGACTTTC | CASSFSQGTGANVLTF
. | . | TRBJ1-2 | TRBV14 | TGTGCCAGCAGCCAAGGACTTCTTTTAAACTATGGCTACACCTTC | CASSQGLLLNYGYTF
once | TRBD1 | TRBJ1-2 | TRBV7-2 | TGTGCCAGCAGTTTCTCGAACAGGGGGCTGAGAGGCTACACCTTC | CASSFSNRGLRGYTF
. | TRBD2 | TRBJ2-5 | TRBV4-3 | TGCGCCAGCAGCCAAGATTACCGGGGGGGAATAGAGACCCAGTACTTC | CASSQDYRGGIETQYF
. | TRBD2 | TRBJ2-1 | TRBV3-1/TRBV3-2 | TGTGCCAGCAGCCAATCCCTAGCGGGAGGGCCGTTCTTC | CASSQSLAGGPFF
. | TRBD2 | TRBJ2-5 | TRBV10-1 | TGCGCCAGCAGTGAGGTAAGCGGGGCCAAAGAGACCCAGTACTTC | CASSEVSGAKETQYF
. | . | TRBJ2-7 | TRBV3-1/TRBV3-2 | TGTGCCAGCAGCCAAGGCCCAGCGGTATCCTACGAGCAGTACTTC | CASSQGPAVSYEQYF
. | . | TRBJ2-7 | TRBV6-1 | TGTGCCAGCAGTGAATGGTTCGGCTACGAGCAGTACTTC | CASSEWFGYEQYF
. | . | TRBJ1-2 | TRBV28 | TGTGCCAGCAGTTTATTCGGGGGGCACGGCTACACCTTC | CASSLFGGHGYTF
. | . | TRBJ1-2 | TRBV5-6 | TGTGCCAGCAGCTTGGGGCAGGGAGGCTACACCTTC | CASSLGQGGYTF
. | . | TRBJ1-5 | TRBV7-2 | TGTGCCAGCAGCTTAGGTGGCAGACCAGGCCCCCAGCATTTT | CASSLGGRPGPQHF
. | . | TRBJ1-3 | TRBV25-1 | TGTGCCAGCAGTGAAACTTTCCAGGGAGGCACTGGAAACACCATATATTTT | CASSETFQGGTGNTIYF
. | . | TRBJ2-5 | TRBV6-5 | TGTGCCAGCAGTTACTCTCCGGGATACTACCAAGAGACCCAGTACTTC | CASSYSPGYYQETQYF
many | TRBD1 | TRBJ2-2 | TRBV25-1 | TGTGCCAGCAGTGGTACAGGGGGCACCGGGGAGCTGTTTTTT | CASSGTGGTGELFF
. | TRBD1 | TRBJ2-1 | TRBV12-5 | TGTGCTAGTGCCCCCCCGACAGGGGTGTACAATGAGCAGTTCTTC | CASAPPTGVYNEQFF
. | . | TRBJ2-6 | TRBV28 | TGTGCCAGCAGTTTAGGCGGGGTCTCTGGGGCCAACGTCCTGACTTTC | CASSLGGVSGANVLTF
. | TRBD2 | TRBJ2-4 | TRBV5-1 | TGCGCCAGCAGCTTTTCGGGGGAGGGAAACATTCAGTACTTC | CASSFSGEGNIQYF
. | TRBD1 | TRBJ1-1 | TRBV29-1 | TGCAGCGCGGCGACAGGGGAGAACACTGAAGCTTTCTTT | CSAATGENTEAFF
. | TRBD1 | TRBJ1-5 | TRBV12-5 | TGTGCTAGTGGTTCATCAGGGGGAAATCAGCCCCAGCATTTT | CASGSSGGNQPQHF
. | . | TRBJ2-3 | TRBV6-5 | TGTGCCAGCTCCGGGACTCCCGTGGATACGCAGTATTTT | CASSGTPVDTQYF
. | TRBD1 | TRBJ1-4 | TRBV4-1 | TGCGCCAGCAGTTACGGGACAGGGAATGAAAAACTGTTTTTT | CASSYGTGNEKLFF
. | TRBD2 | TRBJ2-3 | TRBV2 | TGTGCCAGCAGTTCTTGGGGACTAGCGACAGATACGCAGTATTTT | CASSSWGLATDTQYF
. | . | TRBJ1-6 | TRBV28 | TGTGCCAGCAGCATTTTAAAAGGGGTTAATTCACCCCTCCACTTT | CASSILKGVNSPLHF
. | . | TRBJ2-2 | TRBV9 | TGTGCCAGCAGCGTTTCAGGGTACGGTGGGGCTAACACCGGGGAGCTGTTTTTT | CASSVSGYGGANTGELFF